The 22 T cell receptor beta chains reported below all come from one sample, sequenced in a study of early T cells in non-severe SARS-CoV-2 infection. TCRdb re-analysed the 5' RACE reads in MiXCR, keeping a single row per CDR3 protein. This table holds over 85,000 distinct CDR3 sequences, roughly 17% found once. Sample: whole blood. These receptors were obtained from an adult who was a healthcare worker with PCR-confirmed SARS-CoV-2 infection or an uninfected control (not recorded which).

This chain links TRBV28 with TRBJ2-7, with 12 positions matching TRBD1. Germline V gene sequence: CDR1 MDHEN, CDR2 SYDVKM. Germline trimming cut 4 bases from V and 5 bases from J; bases unmatched to any gene: 9. CDR3 size: 16 residues. The CDR3 sequence is CASSSYPWDRGHEQYF. The CDR3 DNA is TGTGCCAGCAGTTCTTACCCCTGGGACAGGGGGCACGAGCAGTACTTC.

V usage is TRBV15 and J usage is TRBJ2-1, with 7 bases aligning to TRBD2. J gave up 7 bases and V 7 bases, and 13 bases lay outside the gene matches. The CDR3 runs to 15 residues. Germline CDR1 and CDR2: LNHNV and YYDKDF (reference sequence). CDR3 sequence (DNA): TGTGCCACCATCCGAGAGGGAGGGCCACGGAATGAGCAGTTCTTC. This gives the protein CATIREGGPRNEQFF.

The rearrangement links TRBV29-1 to TRBJ2-3; 9 nucleotides match TRBD2. The CDR3 loop spans 13 amino acids. The germline gives CDR1 SQVTM, CDR2 ANQGSEA. The DNA of the CDR3 is TGCACGGTAGCGGGGGAACTCACAGATACGCAGTATTTT. This gives the protein CTVAGELTDTQYF.

The chain uses TRBV29-1 and TRBJ2-7; 7 bases agree with TRBD2. Trimming at V came to 7 bases and at J to 6 bases, leaving 3 bases not matched to a gene. Germline values: CDR1 SQVTM, CDR2 ANQGSEA. The length of the CDR3 is 10 residues. The CDR3 sequence: CSAGTTEQYF. In DNA, the CDR3 is TGCAGCGCCGGGACTACCGAGCAGTACTTC.

This clonotype was recorded a few times. The gene calls are TRBV27 and TRBJ2-1, with 7 bases that match TRBD2. This CDR3 spans 14 amino acids. V dropped 6 bases and J dropped 3; count of bases not matched to a gene: 5. Looked up from germline, CDR1 is MNHEY and CDR2 is SMNVEV (reference sequence). Here the CDR3 reads CASRWGGNYNEQFF. The CDR3 nucleotides read TGTGCCAGCAGGTGGGGGGGGAACTACAATGAGCAGTTCTTC.

This clonotype was seen many times. The chain links TRBV6-2 or TRBV6-3 to TRBJ1-1, with D hard to call. Germline V gene sequence: CDR1 MNHEY, CDR2 SVGEGT. The CDR3 contains 13 residues. V lost 9 bases to trimming and J lost 0 bases, with 11 bases between them. The CDR3 spells CASRVYMNTEAFF. The CDR3 DNA is TGTGCCAGTCGTGTTTACATGAACACTGAAGCTTTCTTT.

This clonotype was detected a few times. J is TRBJ2-7 and V is TRBV6-5, with a tentative D call TRBD1 (5 bases). This CDR3 is 14 amino acids long. V was cut by 9 bases and J by 6 bases, with 21 bases left in between. The germline CDR1 and CDR2 sequences are MNHEY and SVGAGI. CDR3 in amino acids: CASRTTGQGIEQYF. The CDR3 region has the DNA TGTGCCAGTAGGACGACGGGTCAGGGTATCGAGCAGTACTTC.

In this sample, this clonotype turned up a few times. The chain is built from TRBV14 and TRBJ2-1; D not certain. V lost 1 base, J lost 3 bases, and 7 bases lay in between. The CDR3 sequence is 14 residues long. From germline, CDR1 is SGHDN and CDR2 FVKESK. CDR3 amino acids: CASSQGWHYNEQFF. Here the CDR3 DNA reads TGTGCCAGCAGCCAAGGTTGGCACTACAATGAGCAGTTCTTC.

This clonotype was recorded a few times. The rearrangement joins TRBV6-5 to TRBJ2-2; D may correspond to TRBD1 or TRBD2 (6 bases each). Trimming cost V 2 bases and J 8 bases, with 18 bases left between them. Germline values: CDR1 MNHEY, CDR2 SVGAGI. This CDR3 contains 16 residues. CDR3 loop: CASSYVFGGVPGELFF. The CDR3 DNA reads as TGTGCCAGCAGTTACGTTTTCGGGGGCGTACCAGGGGAGCTGTTTTTT.

The CDR3 coding sequence is TGTGCCAGCAGCAGGCGGGTAAACATTCAGTACTTC. As protein: CASSRRVNIQYF. The chain uses TRBV5-8 and TRBJ2-4; D is perhaps TRBD2 (5 bases). V was pared by 4 bases and J by 6 bases, with 8 bases between. The CDR3 is 12 residues long. Germline V gives CDR1 SGHTS, CDR2 YDEGEE.

This chain connects TRBV30 to TRBJ2-5, with D hard to call. The CDR3 sequence is 12 residues long. V lost 1 base and J 4 bases, leaving 7 bases between the germline ends. Germline assignment: CDR1 GTSNPN and CDR2 SVGIG (reference sequence). CDR3 in DNA: TGTGCCTGGAGTGCCACGGGAGAGACCCAGTACTTC. This encodes CAWSATGETQYF.

The V gene is TRBV11-3, the J gene TRBJ2-1; D is unclear. Trimming took 3 bases from V and 7 from J, leaving 10 bases between them. Germline loops: CDR1 SGHNT, CDR2 YENEEA. CDR3 length: 13 amino acids. The CDR3 loop is CASSFKNKNEQFF. The CDR3 nucleotides read TGTGCCAGCAGCTTTAAAAACAAAAATGAGCAGTTCTTC.

The chain links TRBV28 to TRBJ2-5, with D hard to call. The germline V gene has CDR1 MDHEN and CDR2 SYDVKM. The CDR3 sequence is 15 residues long. V lost 4 bases and J 5 bases, leaving 17 bases between the germline ends. CDR3 bases: TGTGCCAGCAGTTCCCACCCCACCAACCGGGAGACCCAGTACTTC. Protein product: CASSSHPTNRETQYF.

This clonotype was seen only a few times. The gene calls are TRBV10-2 and TRBJ2-1; D is perhaps TRBD2 (6 bases). The V gene's germline CDR1 is WSHSY and CDR2 SAAADI. V was cut by 7 bases and J by 10 bases, with 17 bases left in between. This CDR3 is built from 13 residues. This CDR3 reads CASMRDFMEEQFF. CDR3 coding DNA: TGCGCCAGCATGAGGGACTTCATGGAGGAGCAGTTCTTC.

This clonotype showed up many times. J is TRBJ2-1 and V is TRBV7-9, with D tentatively TRBD2 (7 bases). V was pared by 5 bases and J by 0 bases, with 11 bases between. This CDR3 region has 15 residues. CDR1 and CDR2 from the germline V gene are SEHNR and FQNEAQ (reference sequence). CDR3 DNA: TGTGCCAGCAGCGAGGGGGGGAGCTCCTACAATGAGCAGTTCTTC. This encodes CASSEGGSSYNEQFF.

This clonotype was observed a handful of times. V gene TRBV20-1 combines with J gene TRBJ1-1, with TRBD1 matching 7 bases. The CDR3 has 13 amino acids. V trimming: 5 bases; J trimming: 5 bases; junction bases outside the gene matches: 8. Germline V gene sequence: CDR1 DFQATT, CDR2 SNEGSKA (reference sequence). The CDR3 nucleotides are TGCAGTGCTTCTAACAGGGGAGGGACTGAAGCTTTCTTT. Translating gives CSASNRGGTEAFF.

The V call is TRBV6-5, the J call TRBJ2-7; no firm D call. The CDR3 extends over 12 amino acids. The ends were cut back, 6 bases at V and 6 bases at J, with 12 bases in the middle. From germline, CDR1 is MNHEY and CDR2 SVGAGI. Here the CDR3 DNA reads TGTGCCAGCAGCCCCCTAGGATTCGAGCAGTACTTC. Translation gives CASSPLGFEQYF.

The gene calls are TRBV10-2 and TRBJ2-7; no definite D call. Germline V lookup: CDR1 WSHSY, CDR2 SAAADI. This CDR3 is 14 amino acids long. Trimming left V 7 bases short and J 2 bases short, with 15 bases between. CDR3 sequence (DNA): TGCGCCAGCACACGGCGTTTATCGACCTACGAGCAGTACTTC. This codes for CASTRRLSTYEQYF.

This clonotype was counted ten times or more. This chain uses TRBV5-1 with TRBJ2-3; possibly TRBD2 for D (6 bases). In germline, CDR1 is SGHRS, CDR2 YFSETQ. V gave up 0 bases and J gave up 0 bases, with 11 bases separating them. The CDR3 is 16 amino acids. CDR3 sequence: CASSLADSGSTDTQYF. The CDR3 DNA reads as TGCGCCAGCAGCTTGGCGGATAGCGGAAGCACAGATACGCAGTATTTT.

This clonotype was observed a handful of times. This rearrangement joins TRBV30 to TRBJ2-7; perhaps TRBD2 as D (5 bases). The CDR3 is 12 amino acids. The germline V gene encodes CDR1 GTSNPN and CDR2 SVGIG (reference sequence). V was shortened by 0 bases and J by 4 bases, with 7 bases between the two germline ends. Written as DNA, the CDR3 is TGTGCCTGGAGTGTAGGCGGGTACGAGCAGTACTTC. It yields the protein CAWSVGGYEQYF.

This chain connects TRBV29-1 to TRBJ1-4; 7 bases line up with TRBD1. CDR3 length equals 13 residues. Germline assignment: CDR1 SQVTM and CDR2 ANQGSEA. The ends lost 3 bases at V and 6 bases at J; junction bases unmatched: 4. In nucleotides, the CDR3 is TGCAGCGTTGAGACAGGGCGGGATGAAAAACTGTTTTTT. Translation gives CSVETGRDEKLFF.

The V call is TRBV9, the J call TRBJ2-5, with unresolved D. V dropped 4 bases and J dropped 3 bases, with 13 bases sitting between them. The CDR3 spans 14 residues. Germline V gene lookup returns CDR1 SGDLS and CDR2 YYNGEE. The CDR3 DNA reads as TGTGCCAGCAGCCCGAGAGACGGTAAAGAGACCCAGTACTTC. As protein: CASSPRDGKETQYF. The full variable domain, with the rest looked up from reference TRBV9 and TRBJ2-5, is DSGVTQTPKHLITATGQRVTLRCSPRSGDLSVYWYQQSLDQGLQFLIQYYNGEERAKGNILERFSAQQFPDLHSELNLSSLELGDSALYFCASSPRDGKETQYFGPGTRLLVL.